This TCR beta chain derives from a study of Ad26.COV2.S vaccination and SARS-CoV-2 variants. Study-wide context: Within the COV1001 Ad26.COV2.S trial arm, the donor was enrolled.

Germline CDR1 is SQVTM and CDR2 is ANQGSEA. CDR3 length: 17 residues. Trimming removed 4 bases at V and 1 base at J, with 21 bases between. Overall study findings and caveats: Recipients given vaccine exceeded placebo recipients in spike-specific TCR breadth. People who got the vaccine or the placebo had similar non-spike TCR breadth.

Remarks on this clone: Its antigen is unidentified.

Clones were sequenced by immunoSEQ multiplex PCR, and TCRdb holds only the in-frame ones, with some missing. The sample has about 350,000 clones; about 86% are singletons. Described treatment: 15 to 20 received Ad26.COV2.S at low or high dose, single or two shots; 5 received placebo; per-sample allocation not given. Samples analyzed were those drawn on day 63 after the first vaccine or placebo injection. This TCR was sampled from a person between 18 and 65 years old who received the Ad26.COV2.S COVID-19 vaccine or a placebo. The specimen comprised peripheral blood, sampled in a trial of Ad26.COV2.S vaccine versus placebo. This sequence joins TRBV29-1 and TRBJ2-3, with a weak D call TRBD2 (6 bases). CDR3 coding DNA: TGCAGCGTTGGACTAGATTCGGCCAGACGACGCACAGATACGCAGTATTTT. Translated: CSVGLDSARRRTDTQYF.